This is a list of T cell receptor beta chains from one sample in a study of blood T cell repertoires in COVID-19. TCRdb's table, derived via immunoSEQ multiplex PCR, lists solely in-frame clones and lacks some. Of more than 95,000 clones in the sample, 70% to 85% were seen once. Sequences were obtained from peripheral blood. These receptors were taken from a man in his sixties or seventies with active or convalescent COVID-19. CDR3s include the opening cysteine and the closing phenylalanine or tryptophan. The order of the fields is V gene, D gene, J gene, clone size, CDR3 protein, CDR3 DNA. A D gene is named only where the DNA matches it firmly. The size field is filled for only some rows; it gives once, few, many or a size class.

>TRBV6-6|.|TRBJ1-3|few
CASTNRQGSGNTIYF
TGTGCCAGCACCAACCGCCAGGGATCGGGAAACACCATATATTTT
>TRBV27|.|TRBJ2-1|.
CASGARRNEQFF
TGTGCCAGCGGGGCTCGTAGGAATGAGCAGTTCTTC
>TRBV5-1|TRBD2|TRBJ2-2|.
CASSRRTSGGDDTGELFF
TGCGCCAGCAGCCGTCGGACTAGCGGGGGGGACGACACCGGGGAGCTGTTTTTT
>TRBV30|.|TRBJ1-2|.
CAWGQEVPGGYTF
TGTGCCTGGGGGCAGGAGGTTCCGGGGGGCTACACCTTC
>TRBV2|TRBD1|TRBJ1-1|.
CASSRQGQNTEAFF
TGTGCCAGCAGTAGACAGGGGCAGAACACTGAAGCTTTCTTT
>TRBV7-2|TRBD1|TRBJ1-2|.
CASSLRTGGSFNFGYTF
TGTGCCAGCAGCTTAAGGACAGGGGGCTCGTTTAATTTTGGCTACACCTTC
>TRBV9|TRBD2|TRBJ2-1|.
CASSVSRLAEYNEQFF
TGTGCCAGCAGCGTTTCGAGACTAGCGGAATACAATGAGCAGTTCTTC
>TRBV7-2|TRBD2|TRBJ2-7|.
CASSSNSGGTYEQYF
TGTGCCAGCAGCTCCAATAGCGGGGGGACCTACGAGCAGTACTTC
>TRBV6-5|TRBD2|TRBJ2-3|.
CATLLAGDSTDTQYF
TGTGCCACCCTCCTAGCGGGGGACAGCACAGATACGCAGTATTTT
>TRBV19|TRBD1|TRBJ1-1|.
CASSIWTGANTEAFF
TGTGCCAGTAGTATTTGGACAGGGGCGAACACTGAAGCTTTCTTT